This T cell receptor beta chain came from a study of blood T cell repertoires in COVID-19. In the authors' methods: Amplification of reference gene primers was used by the study to estimate nucleated cell counts. TCRdb's table, derived via immunoSEQ multiplex PCR, lists solely in-frame clones and lacks some. V and J calls and clone size are those listed in that table; D and trimming were worked out from the DNA. Of 150,000 to 200,000 clones listed, roughly 84% are singletons. The V gene lost 8 bases and the J gene lost 0 bases, with 10 bases spanning the gap. Germline V CDR1 and CDR2: SNHLY, FYNNEI. The length of the CDR3 is 13 residues. Recruits, aged roughly 18 to 100 years, lived in some 25 US areas. Someone with COVID-19 had been met by exposed participants within 2 weeks before study entry.

The sample consisted of PBMCs or T cells enriched from blood (not recorded which). The chain joins TRBV2 to TRBJ1-1, with D tentatively TRBD1 (6 bases). The source is a man aged 65 to 79 who had been exposed to COVID-19. The CDR3 DNA reads as TGTGCCAGCGGACAGATCATGAACACTGAAGCTTTCTTT. It encodes CASGQIMNTEAFF. Full variable domain (missing parts from reference TRBV2 and TRBJ1-1): EPEVTQTPSHQVTQMGQEVILRCVPISNHLYFYWYRQILGQKVEFLVSFYNNEISEKSEIFDDQFSVERPDGSNFTLKIRSTKLEDSAMYFCASGQIMNTEAFFGQGTRLTVV.